The rows below give T cell receptor beta chains drawn from one sample of a study of post-analysis software for immune sequencing data. TCRdb passed the PCR reads through MiXCR, listing each CDR3 protein once. The sample lists approximately 360,000 distinct CDR3 sequences, about a third seen once, with around 15% in the top ten. The sample taken for sequencing was blood. These receptors all come from a girl aged 5-17 years with multiple sclerosis. Each CDR3 is given with its conserved first and last residue.

J: TRBJ2-3; length: 15; V: TRBV7-9; CDR3: CASSLDGAHTDTQYF
J: TRBJ2-1; length: 17; V: TRBV3-1; CDR3: CASSQEFGLAGIDEQFF
J: -; length: 15; V: TRBV5-6; CDR3: CASSQLAGGWETQYF
J: TRBJ2-3; length: 14; V: TRBV20-1; CDR3: CSARLAGGTDTQYF
J: TRBJ1-2; length: 13; V: TRBV12-3/TRBV12-4; CDR3: CASSFDGSYGYTF
J: TRBJ2-6; length: 16; V: TRBV4-3; CDR3: CASSQDRVYGANVLTF
J: TRBJ1-4; length: 14; V: TRBV4-3; CDR3: CASSQNRGYEKLFF
J: TRBJ2-3; length: 15; V: TRBV5-1; CDR3: CASSRGGATADTQYF
J: TRBJ1-1; length: 13; V: TRBV6-6; CDR3: CASSPGTATEAFF
J: -; length: 14; V: TRBV6-2/TRBV6-3; CDR3: CASSPTGLNYEQYF
J: TRBJ1-4; length: 14; V: TRBV24-1; CDR3: CATSSGIGVEKLFF
J: TRBJ1-2; length: 15; V: TRBV6-1; CDR3: CASRSRGTANYGCTF
J: TRBJ1-1; length: 12; V: TRBV13; CDR3: CASSHGQGEAFF
J: TRBJ1-1; length: 15; V: TRBV9; CDR3: CVSSQGGAGNTEAFF
J: TRBJ2-2; length: 14; V: TRBV19; CDR3: CASREASNTGELFF
J: TRBJ2-7; length: 14; V: TRBV7-2; CDR3: CASSSDRGSAEQYF
J: TRBJ1-2; length: 12; V: TRBV29-1; CDR3: CSVNPRGGGYTF
J: TRBJ1-1; length: 14; V: TRBV20-1; CDR3: CSARGGGGGTEAFF
J: TRBJ1-5; length: 12; V: TRBV3-1; CDR3: CASSQVNQPQHF
J: TRBJ2-7; length: 14; V: TRBV3-1; CDR3: CASSQGQGTGEQYF
J: TRBJ2-7; length: 16; V: TRBV20-1; CDR3: CSATLAGGPRPGEQYF
J: TRBJ1-5; length: 16; V: TRBV6-2/TRBV6-3; CDR3: CATDSWRQGEGQPQHF
J: TRBJ1-2; length: 12; V: TRBV29-1; CDR3: CSVEDLPYGYTF
J: TRBJ2-3; length: 15; V: TRBV5-1; CDR3: CASSLEGYGPDTQYF
J: TRBJ2-7; length: 16; V: TRBV29-1; CDR3: CSVEKGTGGLLGEQYF
J: TRBJ2-7; length: 12; V: TRBV20-1; CDR3: CSARALDYEQYF
J: TRBJ1-1; length: 16; V: TRBV20-1; CDR3: CSASSRGRVGNTEAFF
J: TRBJ2-7; length: 16; V: TRBV12-3/TRBV12-4; CDR3: CASSLLAWDPGGEQYF
J: TRBJ2-3; length: 16; V: TRBV14; CDR3: CASSRLAGARTDTQYF
J: TRBJ2-1; length: 14; V: TRBV14; CDR3: CASSTTSIYNEQFF
J: TRBJ1-5; length: 16; V: TRBV5-6; CDR3: CASSLWTGYSNQPQHF
J: TRBJ1-1; length: 13; V: TRBV5-1; CDR3: CASSQGTATEAFF
J: TRBJ1-1; length: 14; V: TRBV6-6; CDR3: CASRVGQLNTEAFF
J: TRBJ2-1; length: 16; V: TRBV11-2; CDR3: CASSFAGGAFYNEQFF
J: TRBJ2-7; length: 10; V: TRBV9; CDR3: CASSVYEQYF
J: TRBJ2-1; length: 16; V: TRBV9; CDR3: CASSVAQRGTYNEQFF
J: TRBJ1-4; length: 12; V: TRBV7-8; CDR3: CASSFGGMEVFF